This T cell receptor (beta chain) emerged from a study of T-cell memory formation after mild COVID-19. Findings and limits, study-wide: The study found balanced CD4/CD8 in clones contracting day 15 to 85 and a CD4+ lean in later expanders. Shrinking CD4+ clones were chiefly CM and EM; CD8+ ones were chiefly EMRA.

TCRdb fed the 5' RACE reads into MiXCR, producing one record per CDR3 protein. The data show fewer than 250,000 distinct CDR3 sequences, about 18% seen once. This clonotype was seen more than once but under ten times. Its antigen remains unknown. This receptor was taken from an adult woman who had mild COVID-19 (a few samples of this study predate the infection). Cell type and time point are not known. Sequenced sample: PBMCs or a T cell subset sorted from them (not recorded which).

The CDR3 region has the DNA TGTGCCAGCAGCCAAGAGAGGTTAGCCAAAAACATTCAGTACTTC. Translated, it gives CASSQERLAKNIQYF. This chain joins TRBV3-1 and TRBJ2-4, with D unclear. With 0 bases removed from V and 0 bases from J, the gap between germline ends came to 6 bases. The CDR3 consists of 15 residues. Germline V gene sequence: CDR1 LGHDT, CDR2 YNNKEL (reference sequence). The variable domain in full, with the rest retrieved from reference TRBV3-1 and TRBJ2-4, is DTAVSQTPKYLVTQMGNDKSIKCEQNLGHDTMYWYKQDSKKFLKIMFSYNNKELIINETVPNRFSPKSPDKAHLNLHINSLELGDSAVYFCASSQERLAKNIQYFGAGTRLSVL.